This record concerns one T cell receptor (beta chain) sequence. This entry is derived from a study of blood T cell repertoires in COVID-19. Study summary: Sample material is recorded as cDNA or gDNA derived from T cells, B-cell-depleted T cells, or PBMCs.

Germline assignment: CDR1 SGHVS and CDR2 FQNEAQ. The CDR3 extends over 18 amino acids. V was clipped by 2 bases and J by 2 bases; unmatched bases: 12. The authors' processing: Scientists estimated how many nucleated cells there were by amplifying reference gene primers. Sequenced by immunoSEQ multiplex PCR; TCRdb stores in-frame clones only, minus some. V and J calls and clone size are copied from that table; D and trimming were computed from the DNA. The table lists 30,000 to 40,000 clones, roughly 80% of them singletons. Input material: peripheral blood. The receptor was derived from a woman aged 55-70 years with acute or convalescent COVID-19. This rearrangement joins TRBV7-8 to TRBJ2-1, with 7 bases identical to TRBD2. The CDR3 here is CASSLYPPGRVTYNEQFF. CDR3 nucleotide sequence: TGTGCCAGCAGCTTATACCCTCCTGGGAGGGTGACCTACAATGAGCAGTTCTTC.